One and the same sample provided the 6 T cell receptor beta chains below, sequenced in a study of blood T cell repertoires in COVID-19. The method was immunoSEQ multiplex PCR; TCRdb's version includes in-frame clones alone and lacks a portion of them. Among 9,700 or so clones listed, roughly 81% were seen once. Sequencing was performed on peripheral blood. The source is a man in his sixties with active COVID-19.

The V and J genes are TRBV7-8 and TRBJ1-2; 8 bases map to TRBD1. Germline V CDR1 and CDR2: SGHVS, FQNEAQ. The length of the CDR3 is 17 residues. With 4 bases clipped from V and 2 bases from J, the junction kept 12 bases outside the gene matches. CDR3 bases: TGTGCCAGCAGCTCCAGGGACGGACAGGGCATGAACTATGGCTACACCTTC. Residues: CASSSRDGQGMNYGYTF.

This chain connects TRBV27 to TRBJ2-2; D unresolved. Germline values: CDR1 MNHEY, CDR2 SMNVEV (reference sequence). V was shortened by 2 bases and J by 0 bases, with 4 bases between the two germline ends. The CDR3 totals 14 residues. CDR3: CASSLKPNTGELFF. CDR3 in DNA: TGTGCCAGCAGTTTAAAGCCGAACACCGGGGAGCTGTTTTTT.

V usage is TRBV11-3 and J usage is TRBJ2-1, with TRBD2 matching 11 bases. This CDR3 spans 14 amino acids. Germline V gene lookup returns CDR1 SGHNT and CDR2 YENEEA. Losses at the gene ends were 11 bases for V and 5 bases for J; bases not matched to a gene: 8. The CDR3: CASTVSGRDNEQFF. CDR3 in DNA: TGTGCCTCGACCGTTAGCGGGAGGGACAATGAGCAGTTCTTC.

The CDR3 DNA sequence: TGTGCCAGCAGCGCCTCGGGACAAACGGAGACCCAGTACTTC. The encoded protein is CASSASGQTETQYF. The chain employs TRBV9 and TRBJ2-5, with D perhaps TRBD1 (6 bases). Germline V gene lookup returns CDR1 SGDLS and CDR2 YYNGEE. The CDR3 length is 14 residues. Trimming cost V 3 bases and J 5 bases, with 14 bases left between them.

The chain joins TRBV9 to TRBJ2-1; weak D call: TRBD1 (5 bases). The CDR3 sequence is 15 residues long. The germline V gene has CDR1 SGDLS and CDR2 YYNGEE. Between the trimmed V and J ends, which lost 0 bases and 6 bases, there was a span of 13 bases. CDR3 in DNA: TGTGCCAGCAGCGTAGGGTCAGGGTCAGGCAATGAGCAGTTCTTC. Its protein product is CASSVGSGSGNEQFF.

The V call is TRBV28, the J call TRBJ1-2, with a weak D call TRBD1 (5 bases). The CDR3 loop spans 15 amino acids. Germline V gene data show CDR1 as MDHEN and CDR2 as SYDVKM. Trimming pared 6 bases from V and 0 bases from J, leaving 14 bases between. CDR3 sequence: CASSFPAGPNYGYTF. The CDR3 DNA follows: TGTGCCAGCAGCTTTCCCGCAGGGCCTAACTATGGCTACACCTTC.